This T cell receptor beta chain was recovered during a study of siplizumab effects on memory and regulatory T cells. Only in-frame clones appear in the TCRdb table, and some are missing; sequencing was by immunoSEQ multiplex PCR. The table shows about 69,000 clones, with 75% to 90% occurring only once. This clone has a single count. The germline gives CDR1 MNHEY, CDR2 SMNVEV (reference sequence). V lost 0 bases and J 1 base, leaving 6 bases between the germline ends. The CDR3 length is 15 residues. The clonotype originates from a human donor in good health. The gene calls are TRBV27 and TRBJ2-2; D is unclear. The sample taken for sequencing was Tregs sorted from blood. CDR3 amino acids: CASSLSAWNTGELFF. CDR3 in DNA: TGTGCCAGCAGTTTATCGGCTTGGAACACCGGGGAGCTGTTTTTT.